Below are 20 T cell receptor beta chains sequenced from a single sample in a study of cytomegalovirus exposure and HLA in healthy donors. The PCR was carried out with 60 Vbeta primers and 13 Jbeta primers. Measured with immunoSEQ multiplex PCR; TCRdb has only the in-frame clones, and not every one. The sample lists more than 95,000 clones, over 70% seen once, with 4% in the top ten. Sequencing was performed on PBMCs. The source is a man younger than 35 in good health and CMV-seropositive.

V is TRBV6-5 and J is TRBJ2-2; a weak D match, TRBD1 (6 bases). V shed 6 bases and J shed 1 base, with 9 bases lying between them. The CDR3 totals 14 residues. Germline CDR1 and CDR2: MNHEY and SVGAGI. The CDR3 sequence is CASRATGNTGELFF. CDR3 sequence (DNA): TGTGCCAGCAGGGCGACAGGGAACACCGGGGAGCTGTTTTTT.

The chain couples TRBV4-3 to TRBJ2-3; the match to TRBD1 covers 10 bases. This CDR3 has 14 amino acids. Unmatched junction bases numbered 5, after V lost 4 bases and J lost 7 bases. Per the germline V gene, CDR1 is LGHNA and CDR2 is YSLEER. The CDR3, as DNA: TGCGCCAGCAGCCCCGGGACAGGGGACAATACGCAGTATTTT. Translating it yields CASSPGTGDNTQYF.

On this clone: Other DNA sequences in the same sample also yield this CDR3. J is TRBJ1-6 and V is TRBV6-4, with D tentatively TRBD1 (6 bases). The ends were cut back, 2 bases at V and 7 bases at J, with 6 bases in the middle. Per germline, CDR1 MRHNA and CDR2 SNTAGT. The CDR3 sequence is 13 residues long. The DNA for the CDR3 is TGTGCCAGCAGTGACAGGGGGAATTCACCCCTCCACTTT. Encoded protein: CASSDRGNSPLHF.

The chain carries TRBV27 and TRBJ2-1; 14 bases are a match to TRBD2. CDR1 is MNHEY, CDR2 SMNVEV, per germline (reference sequence). This CDR3 comprises 15 residues. Germline trimming cut 6 bases from V and 8 bases from J; bases unmatched to any gene: 6. Here the CDR3 reads CASSPGTSGSYEQFF. DNA of the CDR3: TGTGCCAGCAGCCCTGGGACTAGCGGGAGTTATGAGCAGTTCTTC.

The CDR3 spells CASSPRPTPNYGYTF. In nucleotides, the CDR3 is TGTGCCAGCTCGCCCCGACCGACACCAAACTATGGCTACACCTTC. This chain joins TRBV4-2 and TRBJ1-2; no clear D. Germline CDR1 is LGHNA and CDR2 is YNFKEQ. The V end lost 8 bases, the J end lost 2 bases, and 18 bases lay between the germline ends. This CDR3 spans 15 amino acids.

This rearrangement joins TRBV7-6 to TRBJ2-2; the D gene is possibly TRBD1 (7 bases). The ends were cut back, 5 bases at V and 5 bases at J, with 15 bases in the middle. Germline lookup yields CDR1 SGHVS and CDR2 FNYEAQ. The CDR3 length is 15 residues. CDR3 sequence: CASSLNSGGTGELFF. The CDR3 region has the DNA TGTGCCAGCAGCCTTAATTCAGGGGGGACCGGGGAGCTGTTTTTT.

This clone was seen only a few times. This chain joins TRBV7-2 and TRBJ2-3; the match to TRBD2 covers 12 bases. The V and J ends lost 4 bases and 8 bases, in that order; junction bases with no gene match: 16. Germline assignment: CDR1 SGHTA and CDR2 FQGNSA. The CDR3 is 18 residues long. The CDR3 loop reads CASSWPSRLAGVQGTQYF. CDR3 in DNA: TGTGCCAGCAGCTGGCCTAGTAGACTAGCGGGGGTTCAGGGTACGCAGTATTTT.

The chain couples TRBV19 to TRBJ2-2, with D tentatively TRBD2 (5 bases). V shed 8 bases and J shed 2 bases, with 18 bases lying between them. This CDR3 has 16 residues. Germline-derived CDR1 and CDR2 are LNHDA and SQIVND (reference sequence). For the CDR3, the DNA is TGTGCCAGTGGGCGTTTGTCGAGGGCTAACACCGGGGAGCTGTTTTTT. Amino acids: CASGRLSRANTGELFF. Full variable domain (remainder filled in from reference TRBV19 and TRBJ2-2): DGGITQSPKYLFRKEGQNVTLSCEQNLNHDAMYWYRQDPGQGLRLIYYSQIVNDFQKGDIAEGYSVSREKKESFPLTVTSAQKNPTAFYLCASGRLSRANTGELFFGEGSRLTVL.

This rearrangement joins TRBV19 to TRBJ2-1; 8 positions match TRBD1. The V gene end was trimmed by 5 bases and the J gene end by 8 bases; junction bases not matched to a gene: 2. The CDR3 has 12 amino acids. CDR1 is LNHDA, CDR2 SQIVND, per germline (reference sequence). DNA of the CDR3: TGTGCCAGTAGTGACAGGGGCTATGAGCAGTTCTTC. It is translated as CASSDRGYEQFF.

The J gene is TRBJ2-5, the V gene TRBV27; weak D call: TRBD2 (5 bases). CDR3 size: 12 residues. The germline CDR1 and CDR2 sequences are MNHEY and SMNVEV (reference sequence). The V gene lost 8 bases and the J gene lost 5 bases, with 12 bases spanning the gap. CDR3 residues: CASSSLGETQYF. In nucleotides, the CDR3 is TGTGCCAGCTCTAGCCTCGGGGAGACCCAGTACTTC.

V usage is TRBV10-2 and J usage is TRBJ2-3, with D perhaps matching TRBD2 (6 bases). Germline CDR1 reads WSHSY; CDR2 reads SAAADI. Between the trimmed V and J ends, which lost 4 bases and 4 bases, there was a span of 15 bases. CDR3 size: 15 residues. CDR3 nucleotides: TGCGCCAGCAGTGTTTCTAGCGTGAGGGCAGATACGCAGTATTTT. Protein product: CASSVSSVRADTQYF.

V and J are TRBV9 and TRBJ2-3, with TRBD2 matching 9 bases. Germline trimming cut 0 bases from V and 1 base from J; bases unmatched to any gene: 3. CDR3 length: 16 amino acids. From germline, CDR1 is SGDLS and CDR2 YYNGEE. CDR3 in DNA: TGTGCCAGCAGCGTAGCGCTAGCGGGACGCACAGATACGCAGTATTTT. Translation: CASSVALAGRTDTQYF.

The V call is TRBV7-6, the J call TRBJ1-3; TRBD1 might be the D (5 bases). V was shortened by 2 bases and J by 2 bases, with 10 bases between the two germline ends. Germline loops: CDR1 SGHVS, CDR2 FNYEAQ. CDR3 size: 15 residues. In nucleotides, the CDR3 is TGTGCCAGCAGCTTAAGCAGGGTAGCTGGAAACACCATATATTTT. It is translated as CASSLSRVAGNTIYF.

The chain links TRBV7-6 to TRBJ1-5; 12 bases are a match to TRBD1. Unmatched junction bases numbered 4, after V lost 4 bases and J lost 9 bases. The germline gives CDR1 SGHVS, CDR2 FNYEAQ. CDR3 length: 14 amino acids. The CDR3 sequence is CASSSGTGGLPQHF. The CDR3 DNA sequence: TGTGCCAGCAGCTCGGGGACAGGGGGCCTGCCCCAGCATTTT. The full variable domain, with the rest looked up from reference TRBV7-6 and TRBJ1-5, is GAGVSQSPRYKVTKRGQDVALRCDPISGHVSLYWYRQALGQGPEFLTYFNYEAQQDKSGLPNDRFSAERPEGSISTLTIQRTEQRDSAMYRCASSSGTGGLPQHFGDGTRLSIL.

The J gene is TRBJ1-5, the V gene TRBV6-5; TRBD1 might be the D (6 bases). The CDR3 length is 15 residues. V gave up 8 bases and J gave up 4 bases, with 18 bases separating them. From germline, CDR1 is MNHEY and CDR2 SVGAGI. CDR3 protein: CASLAEDRPNQPQHF. The CDR3, as DNA: TGTGCCAGCCTAGCGGAAGACAGGCCGAATCAGCCCCAGCATTTT.

The rearrangement uses TRBV10-3 and TRBJ2-1, with 8 bases that match TRBD2. Germline CDR1 reads ENHRY; CDR2 reads SYGVKD. The ends lost 6 bases at V and 5 bases at J; junction bases unmatched: 3. The length of the CDR3 is 13 residues. CDR3 bases: TGTGCCATCAGACTAGCGGTGGACAATGAGCAGTTCTTC. It encodes CAIRLAVDNEQFF.

This clone was seen only once. V usage is TRBV18 and J usage is TRBJ1-2; TRBD1 agrees at 9 bases. Germline CDR1 and CDR2: KGHSH and LQKENI. J lost 10 bases, V lost 8 bases, and 17 bases had no gene match. The CDR3 is 15 residues long. In nucleotides, the CDR3 is TGTGCCAGCGCACAGGGGGCGACTATTCCTACCTACTACACCTTC. It encodes CASAQGATIPTYYTF.

The chain combines TRBV27 with TRBJ1-2; D might be TRBD1 (5 bases). The germline gives CDR1 MNHEY, CDR2 SMNVEV (reference sequence). The CDR3 extends over 14 amino acids. The V end was cut by 5 bases, the J end by 4 bases, with 14 bases between. The CDR3, as DNA: TGTGCCAGCAGTCCCCCCGGGGGAGCCTATGGCTACACCTTC. Its translation: CASSPPGGAYGYTF.

The chain recombines TRBV29-1 with TRBJ2-3; 13 bases are a match to TRBD2. J was trimmed by 2 bases and V by 0 bases; bases with no gene match: 14. The CDR3 loop spans 20 amino acids. Germline-derived CDR1 and CDR2 are SQVTM and ANQGSEA. In nucleotides, the CDR3 is TGCAGCGTTGAAGATAGGAGTTTGGAAGGACTAGCGGGGGCCACAGATACGCAGTATTTT. It yields the protein CSVEDRSLEGLAGATDTQYF.

V and J are TRBV4-3 and TRBJ1-3; D is possibly TRBD1 (6 bases). There are 19 residues in the CDR3. Germline lookup yields CDR1 LGHNA and CDR2 YSLEER. V dropped 3 bases and J dropped 0 bases, with 21 bases sitting between them. The CDR3 DNA reads TGCGCCAGCAGCCAGGACCGACCGACAGGCAGGAGCTCTGGAAACACCATATATTTT. As protein: CASSQDRPTGRSSGNTIYF.